This TCR beta chain came from a study of long-term antiretroviral therapy in people with HIV. The CDR3 extends over 15 amino acids. With V trimmed by 5 bases and J by 1 base, 8 bases remained unmatched. CDR1 LNHDA and CDR2 SQIVND come from the germline V gene (reference sequence). immunoSEQ v3.0 was run at survey level. The assay was immunoSEQ multiplex PCR, and TCRdb's table has in-frame clones only and misses some. This sample carries 15,000 to 20,000 clones, roughly 80% of them seen once, and the ten largest clones take approximately 16%. The chain has TRBV19 and TRBJ2-7; 7 positions agree with TRBD2. The specimen comprised unsorted PBMCs, sampled roughly 2.5 years before starting antiretroviral therapy. The TCR comes from a woman between 50 and 59 years old with HIV. The CDR3 sequence is CASSPGAGRSYEQYV. The CDR3 DNA reads as TGTGCCAGTAGTCCCGGAGCGGGACGGTCCTACGAGCAGTACGTC.